The clone carrying this TCR beta chain was detected ten times or more. Its antigen is still unknown. Libraries for TCR beta were made by quantitative 5'-RACE with molecular barcodes. MiXCR, run by TCRdb on the 5' RACE reads, gives a single entry per CDR3 protein. This sample yields over 30,000 distinct CDR3 sequences, of which 10% to 15% are seen a single time; around 33% belongs to the top ten. This sample is part of a study of CD8 T cells in ankylosing spondylitis. Study observations and caveats: Peripheral blood samples showed relatively rare disease-linked clones, and these clones were CD8+. For ankylosing spondylitis blood, a TCR beta motif of eight or nine highly homologous variants appeared characteristic.

Germline lookup yields CDR1 MNHEY and CDR2 SVGEGT. The CDR3 is 16 amino acids. Trimming removed 6 bases at V and 4 bases at J, with 16 bases between. The source of this sequence is a male donor with ankylosing spondylitis. The V call is TRBV6-2 or TRBV6-3, the J call TRBJ2-6; D gene ambiguous. The sample was synovial fluid, either unsorted or a sorted T cell fraction (not recorded which). The CDR3 nucleotides read TGTGCCAGCAGCCCGGACGGCGCTCTGGGGGCCAACGTCCTGACTTTC. Its protein product is CASSPDGALGANVLTF.